The clone carrying this T cell receptor beta chain appeared many times. Amplification yielded TCR beta CDR3 regions, with RNA transcripts as the source. With the HTBI primer set, the TCR CDR3 went through a first round of RT-PCR. TCRdb ran MiXCR on the multiplex PCR reads and lists one entry per CDR3 protein. Found here are 450,000 to 650,000 distinct CDR3 sequences, about 14% of them singletons; the top ten hold around 7%. The CDR3 has 15 amino acids. Trimming shortened V by 3 bases and J by 3 bases, and 15 bases separated the two germline ends. CDR1 is SGHTA and CDR2 is FQGNSA in the germline V gene. This sample stems from a study of T cells in Graves' hyperthyroidism and ophthalmopathy.

The rearrangement uses TRBV7-2 and TRBJ2-7, with D possibly being TRBD2 (5 bases). This sequence originates from a woman aged 18-29 years with Graves' ophthalmopathy. Sequencing was done on a sample of blood. CDR3 in DNA: TGTGCCAGCAGCTTTTCCGACGGGATTGTCTACGAGCAGTACTTC. This encodes CASSFSDGIVYEQYF. The full variable domain, its missing parts supplied by reference TRBV7-2 and TRBJ2-7, is GAGVSQSPSNKVTEKGKDVELRCDPISGHTALYWYRQSLGQGLEFLIYFQGNSAPDKSGLPSDRFSAERTGGSVSTLTIQRTQQEDSAVYLCASSFSDGIVYEQYFGPGTRLTVT.